What follows describes a single TCR beta chain. The study recruited people aged roughly 18 to 100 years across more than 20 US areas. The study assigned cohorts using participant-reported clinical history. Authors' processing steps: Reference gene primer amplification gave nucleated cell count estimates. Sequencing used immunoSEQ multiplex PCR; TCRdb keeps in-frame clones, though not all of them. Clone size and the V and J calls come from that table; the DNA yielded D and trimming. Of 450,000 to 600,000 clones in the sample, around 87% were seen once. The sample is drawn from a study of blood T cell repertoires in COVID-19. Study-wide context: The cDNA or gDNA used as material had been derived from T cells, B-cell-depleted T cells, or PBMCs.

V dropped 0 bases and J dropped 3; count of bases not matched to a gene: 7. The germline V gene has CDR1 MGHRA and CDR2 YSYEKL. This CDR3 spans 16 amino acids. The specimen sequenced was PBMCs or T cells enriched from blood (not recorded which). This sequence was found in a woman younger than 35 who had recovered from COVID-19. J is TRBJ1-2 and V is TRBV4-1; 7 bases align to TRBD1. CDR3 protein: CASSQDSRGQDYGYTF. The CDR3 coding sequence is TGCGCCAGCAGCCAAGATAGTAGGGGGCAAGACTATGGCTACACCTTC.